This T cell receptor beta chain was sequenced during a study of regulatory T cells (dated by TCRdb to 2017 to 2018). Background on the whole study: Between CD3G-deficient patients and healthy controls, the study compared T-cell receptor beta repertoires in sorted regulatory T cells, conventional CD4+ T cells and CD8+ T cells. Overall study results and their limits: Patient repertoires showed restricted unique TRB V-J pairs and skewed V and J gene usage, most marked in regulatory T cells. Compared with control CD8+ cells, CD8+ T cells derived from patients showed a nonsignificant trend toward reduced Shannon entropy.

For this chain, trimming is 1 base at the V end and 2 bases at the J end, and the number of junction bases without a gene match is 3. Its CDR3 holds 16 amino acids, cysteine through phenylalanine. The entry retains the CDR3 DNA only, 48 bases that are in frame from base 1. Per the germline V gene, MGHRA is the CDR1 and YSYEKL is the CDR2. As regards this clone: Its antigen specificity is not known. Qualities for individual bases were not recorded, and no much larger clone is one base off.

The multiplex PCR used 52 forward TRBV primers and 13 reverse TRBJ primers, with assay-based and computational corrections for amplification bias. Within the immunoSEQ assay, multiplex PCR amplified rearranged TRB loci from genomic DNA. TRB amplicons were sequenced using an Illumina HiSeq platform. Concerning the study's data processing: Raw sequences were error-filtered and aligned to reference gene sequences by custom algorithms and were subsequently analyzed with the immunoSEQ online tools. Productive and nonproductive TRB rearrangement frequencies were evaluated among both unique and total sequences. Hydrophobicity and amino acid composition of residues 6 and 7 within the TRB CDR3 were used to estimate the potential for self-reactivity. Group comparisons used t tests, Mann-Whitney tests or two-way ANOVA run in Prism software. This is the immuneACCESS table as TCRdb keeps it, with only in-frame sequences that have V and J called. A part of the clones is gone; compared with another copy, unresolved V genes explain less than half, and the rest is unexplained. V, J and clone size are those of that table, while D and trimming were read from the DNA. This sample lists about 18,000 clones; roughly 90% were detected once. The ten most abundant clones make up roughly a third of the sample.

Evidence of autoimmunity was found in all CD3G-deficient patients, and more severe autoimmunity was observed in two of the patients. Patients were tested at ages ranging from 2 to 39 years, and reduced naive and increased memory CD4+ and CD8+ T-cell proportions were found in the patients. Several individuals with CD3G deficiency were included in the patient group. Patient samples and clinical data were obtained from an international physician network spanning the United States, Europe and Asia. Ficoll density separation was used to isolate peripheral blood mononuclear cells. CD3+ CD8+ CD4- T cells were isolated using a FACSAria cell sorter.

The V and J segments used are TRBV4-1 and TRBJ2-1, and 9 junction bases match TRBD2. This TCR derives from a person under 30 with CD3G deficiency. Sequencing input: CD8+ T cells sorted from blood. The CDR3: CASSQVAGGPYNEQFF. The DNA reads TGCGCCAGCAGCCAAGTGGCGGGAGGGCCCTACAATGAGCAGTTCTTC.